A single sample gave rise to the 21 T cell receptor beta chains below, sequenced in a study of T cells in Graves' hyperthyroidism and ophthalmopathy. TCR beta CDR3 region amplification was performed from RNA transcripts. First-round RT-PCR with HTBI primers amplified the TCR CDR3 region. TCRdb itself ran the multiplex PCR reads through MiXCR, one entry per CDR3 protein. The sample shows about 840,000 distinct CDR3 sequences, more than 30% of them seen only once. Sequenced sample: blood. Receptors were obtained from a man younger than 35 with Graves' hyperthyroidism.

Concerning this clonotype itself: The junction departs from germline at one end; a sequencing error may be responsible. CDR3 bases: TGCAGCGTTGAGGAGGGACTAGCGGGATTC. Residues: CSVEEGLAGF. This chain uses TRBV29-1 with TRBJ1-2; TRBD1 is a possible D gene (5 bases). Germline V gives CDR1 SQVTM, CDR2 ANQGSEA. This CDR3 has 10 residues.

The chain uses TRBV29-1 and TRBJ2-7; possible D gene TRBD1, 5 bases. Per the germline V gene, CDR1 is SQVTM and CDR2 is ANQGSEA. The CDR3 runs to 12 residues. Trimming took 2 bases from V and 3 from J, leaving 8 bases between them. Here the CDR3 reads CSVEKTVYEQYF. As DNA, the CDR3 is TGCAGCGTTGAAAAGACAGTCTACGAGCAGTACTTC.

With regard to this clonotype: A read error is possible here, since a much larger clone lies one base away. The rearrangement joins TRBV9 to TRBJ1-6; the D is unclear. Germline loops: CDR1 SGDLS, CDR2 YYNGEE. The CDR3 sequence is 17 residues long. CDR3 bases: TGTACCAGCAGCGATCGGACTCAAATTGGCTATAATTCACCCCTCCACTTT. It codes for CTSSDRTQIGYNSPLHF.

This clonotype was seen at least ten times. The chain couples TRBV20-1 to TRBJ1-4, with D maybe TRBD1 (5 bases). V gave up 5 bases and J gave up 7 bases, with 14 bases separating them. This CDR3 spans 13 amino acids. Germline V gene lookup returns CDR1 DFQATT and CDR2 SNEGSKA (reference sequence). CDR3 nucleotides: TGCAGTGCTTTAGACAGCAGAGGTGAAAAACTGTTTTTT. This encodes CSALDSRGEKLFF.

This rearrangement joins TRBV5-1 to TRBJ2-5; possibly TRBD1 for D (5 bases). This CDR3 has 14 amino acids. V was cut by 1 base and J by 5 bases, with 12 bases left in between. Germline V gene lookup returns CDR1 SGHRS and CDR2 YFSETQ. The chain's CDR3 is CASSLRQGDETQYF. The CDR3 DNA follows: TGCGCCAGCAGCTTGCGGCAGGGCGACGAGACCCAGTACTTC.

This chain links TRBV7-9 with TRBJ2-5; 8 bases are shared with TRBD1. The V gene end was trimmed by 4 bases and the J gene end by 5 bases; junction bases not matched to a gene: 12. There are 16 residues in the CDR3. Germline V gene lookup returns CDR1 SEHNR and CDR2 FQNEAQ (reference sequence). CDR3: CASSSNFQGAGETQYF. Written as DNA, the CDR3 is TGTGCCAGCAGCTCCAACTTTCAGGGGGCGGGGGAGACCCAGTACTTC.

The chain links TRBV7-3 to TRBJ1-6, with D unclear. This CDR3 region has 16 residues. The germline gives CDR1 SGHTA, CDR2 FQGTGA. The germline V and J ends were trimmed by 11 bases and 7 bases, with 24 bases remaining between them. DNA of the CDR3: TGTGCCTGGAAGGGTTTCGGCCTCGACCCAAATTCACCCCTCCACTTT. Amino acids: CAWKGFGLDPNSPLHF.

The chain joins TRBV12-3 or TRBV12-4 to TRBJ2-7, with 8 bases matching TRBD1. Germline trimming cut 8 bases from V and 7 bases from J; bases unmatched to any gene: 7. The CDR3 totals 12 residues. The chain's CDR3 is CASLTGVGEQYF. The CDR3 region has the DNA TGTGCCAGCTTGACAGGGGTCGGAGAGCAGTACTTC.

Turning to this clonotype: One base away lies a much larger clone, so this may be a sequencing read error. This chain links TRBV2 with TRBJ1-1, with D unresolved. Trimming left V 9 bases short and J 0 bases short, with 11 bases between. Germline V CDR1 and CDR2: SNHLY, FYNNEI. This CDR3 has 13 residues. The CDR3 protein is CARNRQMNTEAFF. For the CDR3, the DNA is TGTGCCAGAAACCGGCAGATGAACACTGAAGCTTTCTTT. Based on the CDR3 plus reference TRBV2 and TRBJ1-1, the full variable domain is EPEVTQTPSHQVTQMGQEVILRCVPISNHLYFYWYRQILGQKVEFLVSFYNNEISEKSEIFDDQFSVERPDGSNFTLKIRSTKLEDSAMYFCARNRQMNTEAFFGQGTRLTVV.

This clonotype occurred a few times. This chain connects TRBV7-2 to TRBJ1-2, with 8 bases matching TRBD1. The V gene's germline CDR1 is SGHTA and CDR2 FQGNSA. V was pared by 1 base and J by 8 bases, with 6 bases of the junction left unmatched. This CDR3 is built from 14 residues. As DNA, the CDR3 is TGTGCCAGCAGCTTAGGCGGGACAGGTGGAGGCTACACCTTC. Translated, it gives CASSLGGTGGGYTF.

This clonotype was seen ten or more times. The CDR3 here is CASSLGSSYNSPLHF. The CDR3 DNA sequence: TGTGCCAGCAGCTTGGGGAGCTCCTATAATTCACCCCTCCACTTT. V and J are TRBV7-9 and TRBJ1-6; D unresolved. Trimming took 3 bases from V and 0 from J, leaving 6 bases between them. Germline V gene data show CDR1 as SEHNR and CDR2 as FQNEAQ (reference sequence). This CDR3 comprises 15 residues.

The chain uses TRBV7-6 and TRBJ1-1; D uncertain. V was trimmed by 5 bases and J by 3 bases, leaving 16 bases between them. The V gene's germline CDR1 is SGHVS and CDR2 FNYEAQ. CDR3 length: 15 amino acids. CDR3 nucleotides: TGTGCCAGCAGCCAAACTCGGACTAAAGACACTGAAGCTTTCTTT. Its protein is CASSQTRTKDTEAFF.

The genes are TRBV5-1 and TRBJ1-1; no clear D. This CDR3 has 13 amino acids. V shed 4 bases and J shed 4 bases, with 11 bases lying between them. The germline gives CDR1 SGHRS, CDR2 YFSETQ. The CDR3 is CASSIEQATEAFF. The CDR3 coding sequence is TGCGCCAGCAGCATAGAACAAGCCACTGAAGCTTTCTTT.

Regarding this clonotype: Compared with germline, one end of the junction differs, possibly owing to a read error. The chain couples TRBV10-3 to TRBJ1-5, with D uncertain. Germline V gives CDR1 ENHRY, CDR2 SYGVKD. CDR3 length equals 11 residues. CDR3 DNA: TGTGCCACCAGTGGGAGCCAGCCCCAGCATTTT. Translated, it gives CATSGSQPQHF.

The V call is TRBV6-5, the J call TRBJ2-2; D is ambiguous. The V end was cut by 3 bases, the J end by 6 bases, with 14 bases between. The V gene's germline CDR1 is MNHEY and CDR2 SVGAGI. The CDR3 is 15 amino acids. CDR3 DNA: TGTGCCAGCAGTTATGAAAGTCCCTACGCCGGGGAGCTGTTTTTT. This codes for CASSYESPYAGELFF.

This clonotype was recorded at least ten times. V usage is TRBV10-3 and J usage is TRBJ2-7; 14 nucleotides line up with TRBD2. The CDR3 covers 15 residues. Looked up from germline, CDR1 is ENHRY and CDR2 is SYGVKD. V was clipped by 10 bases and J by 3 bases; unmatched bases: 8. The chain's CDR3 is CATIGTSGGLYEQYF. Written as DNA, the CDR3 is TGTGCCACCATCGGGACTAGCGGGGGTCTCTACGAGCAGTACTTC.

This clonotype was detected once. A much larger clone differs by one base, so this may be a read error. This chain uses TRBV7-9 with TRBJ2-7, with 8 bases identical to TRBD2. The length of the CDR3 is 16 residues. The ends lost 6 bases at V and 0 bases at J; junction bases unmatched: 10. Per germline, CDR1 SEHNR and CDR2 FQNEAQ (reference sequence). The CDR3 loop is CASREGRGRISYEQYF. In DNA, the CDR3 is TGTGCCAGCAGAGAAGGTCGCGGGAGGATCTCCTACGAGCAGTACTTC.

Notes on this clonotype: A much larger clone lies a single base off, so this may be a read error. This CDR3 fails to terminate in the conserved phenylalanine or tryptophan, so it likely reflects a read error. The chain has TRBV29-1 and TRBJ1-1; D uncertain. The CDR3 length is 12 residues. The ends were cut back, 4 bases at V and 8 bases at J, with 14 bases in the middle. In germline, CDR1 is SQVTM, CDR2 ANQGSEA. CDR3 protein: CSVGDGRAEAFS. In DNA form, the CDR3 reads TGCAGCGTTGGAGATGGGAGGGCAGAAGCTTTCTCT.

The chain uses TRBV29-1 and TRBJ2-7; a weak D match, TRBD2 (6 bases). In germline, CDR1 is SQVTM, CDR2 ANQGSEA. Trimming removed 7 bases at V and 3 bases at J, with 13 bases between. The CDR3 runs 12 residues. CDR3 bases: TGCAGCGGACTGGGACTCCACTACGAGCAGTACTTC. Its translation: CSGLGLHYEQYF.

This clonotype was counted ten times or more. This rearrangement joins TRBV7-9 to TRBJ2-2; D tentatively fits TRBD1 or TRBD2 (5 bases each). The CDR3 consists of 12 residues. V was trimmed by 5 bases and J by 9 bases, leaving 10 bases between them. Germline lookup yields CDR1 SEHNR and CDR2 FQNEAQ (reference sequence). The CDR3 bases are TGTGCCAGCAGCATCGGGGCCCGGGAGCTGTTTTTT. Its translation is CASSIGARELFF.

This clonotype turned up a few times. This chain connects TRBV5-1 to TRBJ2-7, with D unclear. Trimming removed 1 base at V and 2 bases at J, with 10 bases between. The CDR3 is made up of 14 amino acids. In germline, CDR1 is SGHRS, CDR2 YFSETQ. The CDR3: CASSLINSPYEQYF. CDR3 DNA sequence: TGCGCCAGCAGCTTGATTAACAGTCCCTACGAGCAGTACTTC.